This T cell receptor beta chain emerged from a study of T cell responses to AZD1222 COVID-19 vaccine. The study, taken as a whole, reports: Elevations in Spike-specific TCR breadth and depth followed administration of two AZD1222 doses. Reports say nearly half of spike-specific TCRs go after unmutated variant regions. There were repertoire samples only from the period after the peak T cell response.

Profiled with immunoSEQ multiplex PCR; TCRdb holds only in-frame clones, not every one. The data contain under 100,000 clones, around 86% of them singletons. Germline CDR1 reads SGHRS; CDR2 reads YFSETQ. The V gene lost 6 bases and the J gene lost 3 bases, with 15 bases spanning the gap. The CDR3 is 15 amino acids. As to this clone: No antigen is known for it.

The sequenced sample was peripheral blood, obtained on day 0 of AZD1222 vaccination. This sequence originates from an adult in good health. The rearrangement joins TRBV5-1 to TRBJ2-2; D unclear. This CDR3 reads CASTPQSVDTGELFF. CDR3 sequence (DNA): TGCGCCAGCACCCCTCAGTCCGTGGACACCGGGGAGCTGTTTTTT.